This TCR beta chain was obtained from a study of identical twins. Germline assignment: CDR1 MDHEN and CDR2 SYDVKM. With 3 bases removed from V and 2 bases from J, the gap between germline ends came to 13 bases. The CDR3 consists of 16 residues. TCRdb reanalysed the 5' RACE reads using MiXCR and keeps one entry per CDR3 protein. The data contain approximately 670,000 distinct CDR3 sequences, 5.5% to 7.5% of them singletons. In its sample, this clonotype was seen once. The antigen remains unidentified. Broader study findings: The authors noted that invariant MAIT and iNKT cells could partly confound zero-insertion analyses. Memory repertoires lacked the insertion deficit that abundant cord blood beta clonotypes showed. Cross-sectional statistics, not tracking of the same donors, supported the conclusions.

The receptor was derived from a man between 18 and 35 years old in good health. V is TRBV28 and J is TRBJ2-2; perhaps TRBD2 as D (5 bases). Sequencing was done on a sample of naive T cells sorted from blood. The CDR3 here is CASSFLRVRNTGELFF. The CDR3 DNA sequence: TGTGCCAGCAGTTTTTTGAGGGTACGAAACACCGGGGAGCTGTTTTTT.